This note documents a single T cell receptor (beta chain) sequence. The V gene end was trimmed by 3 bases and the J gene end by 2 bases; junction bases not matched to a gene: 10. The CDR3 contains 19 residues. Germline V CDR1 and CDR2: LGHDT, YNNKEL (reference sequence). The data originate from a study of CD8 T cells in Susac syndrome. A quantity of about 0.5 to 1 ug RNA underwent reverse transcription using random hexamers. Using its own MiXCR run on the immunoSEQ multiplex PCR reads, TCRdb lists one record per CDR3 protein. The top ten clones hold 0.25% to 0.35% of a sample with approximately 94,000 distinct CDR3 sequences, 95% of them seen once.

The TCR sequence derives from a human donor with Susac syndrome. The chain links TRBV3-1 to TRBJ2-3, with 14 bases lining up with TRBD2. Sequencing was done on a sample of CD8+ T cells from PBMCs. The CDR3 region is CASSHGPGLAGGPTDTQYF. DNA of the CDR3: TGTGCCAGCAGCCACGGGCCCGGACTAGCGGGGGGCCCCACAGATACGCAGTATTTT.